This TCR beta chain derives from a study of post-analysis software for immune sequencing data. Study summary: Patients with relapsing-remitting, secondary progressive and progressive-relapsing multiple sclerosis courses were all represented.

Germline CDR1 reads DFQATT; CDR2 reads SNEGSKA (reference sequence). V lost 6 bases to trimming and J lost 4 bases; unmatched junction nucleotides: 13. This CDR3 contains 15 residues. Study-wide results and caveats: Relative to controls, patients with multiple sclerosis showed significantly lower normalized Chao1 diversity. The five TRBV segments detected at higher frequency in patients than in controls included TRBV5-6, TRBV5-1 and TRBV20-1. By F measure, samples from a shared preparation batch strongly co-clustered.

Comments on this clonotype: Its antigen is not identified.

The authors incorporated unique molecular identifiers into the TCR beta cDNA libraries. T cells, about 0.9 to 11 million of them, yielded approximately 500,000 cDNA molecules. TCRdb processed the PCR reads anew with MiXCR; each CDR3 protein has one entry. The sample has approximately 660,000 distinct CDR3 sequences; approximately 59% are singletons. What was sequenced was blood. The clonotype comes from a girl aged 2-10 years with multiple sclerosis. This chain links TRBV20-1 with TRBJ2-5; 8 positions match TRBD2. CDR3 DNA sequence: TGCAGTGCGTTCAAAACTAGCGGCGGGCTAGAGACCCAGTACTTC. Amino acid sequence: CSAFKTSGGLETQYF.